These 22 T cell receptor beta chains came from one sample sequenced in a study of blood T cell repertoires in COVID-19. The data were produced by immunoSEQ multiplex PCR, yet TCRdb's version contains in-frame clones alone and is incomplete. The data hold 200,000 to 300,000 clones, with about 83% observed a single time. Sequencing was carried out using peripheral blood. The receptors originated from a man in his forties or fifties with acute or convalescent COVID-19.

V gene TRBV12-3 or TRBV12-4 combines with J gene TRBJ2-1, with TRBD2 identical over 7 bases. V was pared by 2 bases and J by 11 bases, with 6 bases of the junction left unmatched. The length of the CDR3 is 13 residues. The CDR3, as DNA: TGTGCCAGCAGTTTAATGACTAGCCAACAGCAGTTCTTC. Amino acid sequence: CASSLMTSQQQFF.

Turning to this clone: Other DNA variants within this sample encode the same CDR3. This chain links TRBV29-1 with TRBJ2-3; D perhaps matches TRBD2 (6 bases). Between the trimmed V and J ends, which lost 4 bases and 1 base, there was a span of 6 bases. CDR3 length: 12 amino acids. Germline V gene sequence: CDR1 SQVTM, CDR2 ANQGSEA. This CDR3 is CSVGGGTDTQYF. DNA of the CDR3: TGCAGCGTTGGGGGGGGCACAGATACGCAGTATTTT.

The table lists this clone with a count of one. The gene calls are TRBV7-9 and TRBJ1-6; 10 bases match TRBD1. V was clipped by 6 bases and J by 7 bases; unmatched bases: 0. The CDR3 runs to 13 residues. Germline V gene data show CDR1 as SEHNR and CDR2 as FQNEAQ (reference sequence). CDR3 sequence (DNA): TGTGCCAGCAGGGGACAGGGGAATTCACCCCTCCACTTT. Translated, it gives CASRGQGNSPLHF.

This clone was observed a few times. This chain connects TRBV11-1 to TRBJ1-2; D uncertain. The CDR3 is 15 amino acids. The V and J ends lost 0 bases and 0 bases respectively, with 8 bases between them. Germline V gene lookup returns CDR1 SGHAT and CDR2 FQDESV (reference sequence). The CDR3 here is CASSLAETSNYGYTF. DNA of the CDR3: TGTGCCAGCAGCTTAGCCGAGACATCTAACTATGGCTACACCTTC.

This clone has only a few counts. The chain combines TRBV5-1 with TRBJ2-1; D possibly corresponds to TRBD1 (5 bases). With 0 bases removed from V and 0 bases from J, the gap between germline ends came to 10 bases. Germline V gene lookup returns CDR1 SGHRS and CDR2 YFSETQ. The CDR3 is made up of 16 amino acids. The CDR3 region is CASSLAGASSYNEQFF. The CDR3 bases are TGCGCCAGCAGCTTGGCTGGGGCTAGCTCCTACAATGAGCAGTTCTTC.

This chain joins TRBV19 and TRBJ2-7, with 9 bases matching TRBD1. V shed 5 bases, J shed 1 base, and the junction held 3 bases outside the gene matches. Germline V gene sequence: CDR1 LNHDA, CDR2 SQIVND (reference sequence). The CDR3 runs to 14 residues. CDR3 in DNA: TGTGCCAGTAGTGCGACAGGGGGGTCCTACGAGCAGTACTTC. Its translation is CASSATGGSYEQYF.

This chain links TRBV3-1 (or the pseudogene TRBV3-2) with TRBJ2-7; 8 positions match TRBD1. CDR3 length: 15 amino acids. V gave up 2 bases and J gave up 1 base; unmatched junction bases: 4. CDR1 is LGHDT, CDR2 YNNKEL, per germline (reference sequence). CDR3 amino acids: CASSQRRTGSYEQYF. CDR3 nucleotide sequence: TGTGCCAGCAGCCAAAGAAGGACAGGGTCCTACGAGCAGTACTTC.

V usage is TRBV7-3 and J usage is TRBJ2-3; D call uncertain. Trimming removed 5 bases at V and 1 base at J, with 16 bases between. Germline V gene lookup returns CDR1 SGHTA and CDR2 FQGTGA. This CDR3 is 16 amino acids long. CDR3 protein: CASSQWATGGTDTQYF. The CDR3 nucleotides read TGTGCCAGCAGCCAATGGGCTACCGGCGGCACAGATACGCAGTATTTT.

The rearrangement joins TRBV5-4 to TRBJ1-2, with 7 bases that match TRBD1. CDR3 length: 15 residues. With 4 bases clipped from V and 1 base from J, the junction kept 7 bases outside the gene matches. Per the germline V gene, CDR1 is SGHNT and CDR2 is YYREEE (reference sequence). In DNA form, the CDR3 reads TGTGCCAGCAGCCAAACCGGGACAGTTAACTATGGCTACACCTTC. It translates to CASSQTGTVNYGYTF.

J is TRBJ2-5 and V is TRBV6-2 or TRBV6-3; 7 nucleotides line up with TRBD2. The germline gives CDR1 MNHEY, CDR2 SVGEGT. The CDR3 extends over 18 amino acids. With 3 bases clipped from V and 5 bases from J, the junction kept 18 bases outside the gene matches. In DNA, the CDR3 is TGTGCCAGCAGTTATCCCCCGCCGGGGGGAGGGTCCTTTGAGACCCAGTACTTC. It is translated as CASSYPPPGGGSFETQYF.

The rearrangement links TRBV10-1 to TRBJ2-2, with TRBD2 matching over 8 bases. The germline V gene encodes CDR1 WNHNN and CDR2 SYGVQD (reference sequence). CDR3 length equals 13 residues. V lost 7 bases and J lost 6; bases outside the gene matches: 4. CDR3 protein: CASTIAGSGELFF. The DNA of the CDR3 is TGCGCCAGCACCATAGCGGGGTCCGGGGAGCTGTTTTTT.

V gene TRBV28 combines with J gene TRBJ1-4; D remains ambiguous. In germline, CDR1 is MDHEN, CDR2 SYDVKM. This CDR3 has 14 amino acids. The V gene lost 6 bases and the J gene lost 3 bases, with 11 bases spanning the gap. The CDR3 DNA sequence: TGTGCCAGCAGAGTCCCGAGGGCTAATGAAAAACTGTTTTTT. This codes for CASRVPRANEKLFF.

The rearrangement joins TRBV5-4 to TRBJ2-1; tentative D call: TRBD2 (5 bases). The V gene's germline CDR1 is SGHNT and CDR2 YYREEE (reference sequence). The CDR3 totals 19 residues. V shed 3 bases and J shed 8 bases, with 30 bases lying between them. The CDR3 spells CASSSLGERLRNDVDEQFF. CDR3 DNA sequence: TGTGCCAGCAGCTCGTTAGGCGAGCGGCTAAGGAACGACGTGGATGAGCAGTTCTTC.

The rearrangement links TRBV11-2 to TRBJ2-2; TRBD1 agrees at 9 bases. The CDR3 is made up of 13 amino acids. V lost 6 bases and J lost 8; bases outside the gene matches: 4. Germline CDR1 and CDR2: SGHAT and FQNNGV. CDR3 bases: TGTGCCAGCAGAACAGGGGGCATTGGGGAGCTGTTTTTT. Residues: CASRTGGIGELFF.

The chain couples TRBV27 to TRBJ1-5; tentatively, D is TRBD1 (5 bases). Trimming removed 2 bases at V and 4 bases at J, with 9 bases between. CDR1 is MNHEY and CDR2 is SMNVEV in the germline V gene (reference sequence). This CDR3 is built from 14 residues. CDR3 sequence: CASSLNPGNQPQHF. The CDR3 DNA follows: TGTGCCAGCAGTTTAAATCCAGGGAATCAGCCCCAGCATTTT.

The chain uses TRBV11-2 and TRBJ1-5; 7 positions match TRBD1. The CDR3 runs 15 residues. In germline, CDR1 is SGHAT, CDR2 FQNNGV. V lost 5 bases to trimming and J lost 6 bases; unmatched junction nucleotides: 10. Here the CDR3 reads CASSTGQAQGQPQHF. In nucleotides, the CDR3 is TGTGCCAGCAGCACCGGACAGGCGCAGGGTCAGCCCCAGCATTTT.

The V and J genes are TRBV5-6 and TRBJ2-7; unclear D gene. The CDR3 runs to 14 residues. Germline V gene data show CDR1 as SGHDT and CDR2 as YYEEEE. V lost 1 base to trimming and J lost 0 bases, with 8 bases between them. CDR3 nucleotide sequence: TGTGCCAGCAGCTTGTTTCTAGTCTCCTACGAGCAGTACTTC. Its protein product is CASSLFLVSYEQYF.

The chain joins TRBV4-1 to TRBJ2-5; TRBD2 matches 8 bases. Germline loops: CDR1 MGHRA, CDR2 YSYEKL. V gave up 4 bases and J gave up 2 bases; unmatched junction bases: 9. The CDR3 sequence is 16 residues long. This chain's CDR3 is CASSPRLLAAQETQYF. The DNA of the CDR3 is TGCGCCAGCAGCCCCCGGTTACTAGCGGCACAAGAGACCCAGTACTTC.

The chain carries TRBV12-3 or TRBV12-4 and TRBJ1-5, with D uncertain. The CDR3 consists of 12 residues. Trimming took 6 bases from V and 3 from J, leaving 6 bases between them. CDR3 sequence: CASRLFNQPQHF. DNA for the CDR3: TGTGCCAGCAGACTCTTCAATCAGCCCCAGCATTTT.

The rearrangement uses TRBV28 and TRBJ1-4; D is possibly TRBD1 (6 bases). CDR3 length: 15 residues. Looked up from germline, CDR1 is MDHEN and CDR2 is SYDVKM. V was shortened by 6 bases and J by 5 bases, with 16 bases between the two germline ends. CDR3 residues: CASRSRGRSNEKLFF. The CDR3 DNA follows: TGTGCCAGCAGGTCCAGGGGACGGTCCAATGAAAAACTGTTTTTT. Complete variable domain (other parts from reference TRBV28 and TRBJ1-4): DVKVTQSSRYLVKRTGEKVFLECVQDMDHENMFWYRQDPGLGLRLIYFSYDVKMKEKGDIPEGYSVSREKKERFSLILESASTNQTSMYLCASRSRGRSNEKLFFGSGTQLSVL.

This chain links TRBV28 with TRBJ2-2; tentative D call: TRBD2 (6 bases). CDR1 is MDHEN and CDR2 is SYDVKM in the germline V gene. V gave up 6 bases and J gave up 5 bases, with 19 bases separating them. The CDR3 has 16 amino acids. The CDR3 nucleotides are TGTGCCAGCAGCTTTTCGAGCGGAGGGTGGACCGGGGAGCTGTTTTTT. It yields the protein CASSFSSGGWTGELFF.

This clone was detected only once. This chain joins TRBV2 and TRBJ1-2; 9 bases line up with TRBD1. The CDR3 contains 14 residues. From germline, CDR1 is SNHLY and CDR2 FYNNEI. J gave up 4 bases and V 1 base, and 1 base lay outside the gene matches. The DNA for the CDR3 is TGTGCCAGCAGTGAAGACAGGGGGCCCTATGGCTACACCTTC. Amino acids: CASSEDRGPYGYTF.